This T cell receptor (beta chain) was captured in a study of shared clonotypes between healthy human individuals. General study results and limits: The small donor group covered limited genetic and exposure diversity. Larger estimated richness was generally seen in naive subsets than in memory subsets. Lower generation probabilities were found for non-shared clonotypes than for those shared by all four donors.

As concerns this clone: Antigen: not known.

Assay used: immunoSEQ multiplex PCR; TCRdb lists only in-frame clones, some missing. Of roughly 1.5 million clones listed, under 99% were seen once; the top ten hold 0.4% to 0.55%. Germline loops: CDR1 SGHRS, CDR2 YFSETQ. V was shortened by 0 bases and J by 5 bases, with 8 bases between the two germline ends. The CDR3 runs 13 residues. This clonotype was obtained from a man younger than 45 in good health. The gene calls are TRBV5-1 and TRBJ2-5; D possibly corresponds to TRBD2 (5 bases). The sequenced sample consisted of naive CD4+ T cells sorted from blood. The subset was: CD45RA+ positively selected. The DNA for the CDR3 is TGCGCCAGCAGCTTGGGATGGACTGAGACCCAGTACTTC. This encodes CASSLGWTETQYF.